This T cell receptor beta chain comes out of a study of tissue T cells after allogeneic stem cell transplantation (dated 2022 in TCRdb). For the wider study: TCR beta repertoires were profiled across many tissues obtained from research autopsies of patients with and without GVHD, as well as in mouse models of GVHD. The human part of the study was a prospective observational study with no blinding and no randomization.

This clone is identified as medium-sized (0.01 to 0.1%). No cognate antigen has been identified for it. For this mouse receptor, gene names and germline sequences are murine. Sequencing ends 1 residue short of the CDR3 end; the germline J gene provides the rest. Reading from cysteine to phenylalanine, the CDR3 counts 13 amino acids. The 36 bases shown cover part of the CDR3, and their frame starts at base 1. The germline V gene sets CDR1 to GFQATS and CDR2 to STVNSAI. Cut back by 0 bases and 2 bases, the V and J ends lie 5 bases apart. General conclusions and limits of the study: Only a few T cell clones appeared in more than one patient, yet motif-based clustering showed tissue-specific repertoire signatures that were shared between patients. The study did not determine which tissue TCRs were alloreactive or antigen-specific, and some clones might have been persisting host cells. A small and clinically heterogeneous patient cohort was studied, and sampling depth was acknowledged as a limitation. Within patients, how anatomically similar tissues were was a major factor shaping TCR repertoire composition, regardless of disease or transplant status. Blood and spleen T cells captured only a limited portion of the TCR repertoire detected in tissues, in both patients and mice.

The label giving this sample's time point can be read as: mouse harvest day 14 after allogeneic transplant. Mouse grafts consisting of 10^7 T-cell-depleted bone marrow cells combined with 10^6 splenic CD5+ T cells were administered by tail vein injection. GVHD in mice was modeled with a major MHC-mismatch B6 (H2b) into BALB/c (H2d) model, and tissues were profiled at day 7 or 14. Mouse tissues and retro-orbital blood were harvested on day 7 or 14 post-transplant using separate sterile tools per animal; livers were flushed beforehand. Before genomic DNA isolation with the DNeasy Blood & Tissue Kit, mouse tissues were minced with razor blades in buffered saline. Library preparation employed the immunoSEQ multiplex PCR assay. Adaptive Biotechnologies performed TCRbeta CDR3 sequencing at survey depth and reported CDR3 sequences, V/J genes, productive frequency, and template counts. Amplification of TCR beta CDR3 regions started from genomic DNA instead of RNA. Under the source paper's analysis protocol: Pairwise repertoire overlap between tissues was quantified with Jensen-Shannon divergence, where 1 means complete divergence and 0 identical. Tissues were clustered by single-linkage agglomerative hierarchical clustering of pairwise JSD values, and the clustering results were displayed as dendrograms. GLIPH2 was applied to all patient samples using simulation_depth 1000, kmer_min_depth 3, and cdr3_length_cutoff 8, and only groups with more than two unique CDR3s were retained. In a standardized tissue-overlap score, Jaccard GLIPH-group overlap across patients was extrapolated to a standard repertoire size of 1000 clones. Linear mixed-effect models, with tissue as a fixed effect and individual as a random effect, were used to test how diversity related to clinical or experimental variables. The table was pulled from immuneACCESS by TCRdb, which kept in-frame rearrangements only. Such tables lose some clones; where checked, under half of the loss comes from unresolved V genes, and the rest has no known cause. That table is the source of V, J and clone size, and D and trimming were worked out from the DNA. Present in this sample are about 4,500 clones, about 48% of which were seen just once. The ten biggest clones cover more than 15% of the sample.

Here the chain combines TRBV20 and TRBJ2-1; no D gene call is confident. Specimen: gut tissue. The TCR sequence derives from a female BALB/c mouse given C57BL/6 T cells with graft-versus-host disease after an allogeneic hematopoietic cell transplant. The CDR3 sequence is CGARDGYYAEQFF. Incomplete CDR3 DNA: TGTGGTGCTAGGGACGGGTACTATGCTGAGCAGTTC.